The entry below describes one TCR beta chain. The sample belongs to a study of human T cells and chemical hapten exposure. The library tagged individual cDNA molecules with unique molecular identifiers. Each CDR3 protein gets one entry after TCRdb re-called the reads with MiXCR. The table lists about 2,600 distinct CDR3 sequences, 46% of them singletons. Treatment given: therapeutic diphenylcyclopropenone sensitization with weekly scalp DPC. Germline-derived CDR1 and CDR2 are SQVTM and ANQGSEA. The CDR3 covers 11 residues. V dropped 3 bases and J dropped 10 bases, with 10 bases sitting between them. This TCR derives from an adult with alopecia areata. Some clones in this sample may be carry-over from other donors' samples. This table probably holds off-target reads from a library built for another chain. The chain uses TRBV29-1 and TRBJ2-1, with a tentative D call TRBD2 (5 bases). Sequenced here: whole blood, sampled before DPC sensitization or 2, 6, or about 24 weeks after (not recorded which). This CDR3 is CSVDRGMEQFF. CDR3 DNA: TGCAGCGTTGACAGAGGGATGGAGCAGTTCTTC.